This is a list of T cell receptor beta chains from one sample in a study of T cells in Graves' hyperthyroidism and ophthalmopathy. TCRdb reprocessed the multiplex PCR reads with MiXCR, giving one entry per CDR3 protein. The sample comprises more than 350,000 distinct CDR3 sequences, approximately 18% of which are singletons, and 30% to 40% rests with the top ten. The sample consisted of blood. The origin of the receptors is a woman in her thirties with Graves' hyperthyroidism that later progressed to Graves' ophthalmopathy. Both conserved end residues are part of each CDR3. A D gene is named only where the DNA matches it firmly. For some rows the clone size is stated as once, few or many, or as a class when expanded; others skip it.

>TRBV12-3/TRBV12-4|TRBJ2-3|-|-
TGTGCCAGCCTGAGGGGGTATACGCAGTATTTT
CASLRGYTQYF
>TRBV12-3/TRBV12-4|TRBJ1-3|many|-
TGTGCCACTAGGGGGTTGGGAGACACCATATATTTT
CATRGLGDTIYF
>TRBV27|TRBJ1-1|many|-
TGTGCCAGCAGTTTTATGACAGATGAAGCTTTCTTT
CASSFMTDEAFF
>TRBV9|TRBJ2-2|-|-
TGTGCCAGCAGCGTAGCAGGAAGGGGTGGGGAGCTGTTTTTT
CASSVAGRGGELFF
>TRBV29-1|TRBJ2-1|few|-
TGCAGCGTCGCAGGGGCCAGCAATGAGCAGTTCTTC
CSVAGASNEQFF
>TRBV20-1|TRBJ2-1|many|-
TGCAGTGCTTGTAGTTTGGACAGCACATCCTACAATGAGCAGTTCTTC
CSACSLDSTSYNEQFF
>TRBV9|TRBJ2-5|-|-
TGTGCCAGCAGCACCCCCCGGGACGGATACCAAGAGACCCAGTACTTC
CASSTPRDGYQETQYF
>TRBV19|TRBJ2-7|many|TRBD2
TGTGCCAGTAGTATAGTAAGCGGGGGACCCTACGAGCAGTACTTC
CASSIVSGGPYEQYF
>TRBV3-1|TRBJ1-2|many|-
TGTGCCAGCAAGGCGGCAGGGGTCCCCTATGGCTACACCTTC
CASKAAGVPYGYTF
>TRBV27|TRBJ2-3|many|-
TGTGCCAGCAGTTTTGAAAGGGTCGAGGGCACAGATACGCAGTATTTT
CASSFERVEGTDTQYF
>TRBV20-1|TRBJ2-1|many|TRBD2
TGCAGTGCCACCCCGGGGGGTACTTCCTACAATGAGCAGTTCTTC
CSATPGGTSYNEQFF
>TRBV5-1|TRBJ1-5|-|-
TGCGCCAGCAGCTTGGCCTGGTGTCAGCCCCAGCATTTT
CASSLAWCQPQHF
>TRBV3-1|TRBJ2-1|many|-
TGTGCCAGCAGCTCGGGGCCCGGACTGCAGTTCTTC
CASSSGPGLQFF
>TRBV12-3/TRBV12-4|TRBJ1-2|many|-
TGTGCCAGCAGTAGACAGGAGGGGGGCTACACCTTC
CASSRQEGGYTF
>TRBV4-1|TRBJ1-5|-|-
TGCGCCAGCAGCCAATTGACAGGTGGACAGCCCCAGCATTTT
CASSQLTGGQPQHF
>TRBV11-2|TRBJ1-4|many|-
TGTGCCAGCAGCCGTACCCGCTTTGGGGGGACTAATGAAAAACTGTTTTTT
CASSRTRFGGTNEKLFF
>TRBV28|TRBJ1-1|-|TRBD1
TGTGCCAGCAGTTTGGACAGGGAGGCCGGGAACACTGAAGCTTTCTTT
CASSLDREAGNTEAFF
>TRBV12-3/TRBV12-4|TRBJ2-7|-|-
TGTGCCAGCAGTCCCCCCGGGGACGAGCAGTACTTC
CASSPPGDEQYF
>TRBV19|TRBJ1-1|many|-
TGTGCCAGTAGTAGCCGGTGGGGGTACACTGAAGCTTTCTTT
CASSSRWGYTEAFF
>TRBV6-1|TRBJ1-1|-|-
TGTGCCAGCAGTCACCAAGGGGCGGCCACTGAAGCTTTCTTT
CASSHQGAATEAFF
>TRBV27|TRBJ2-1|many|-
TGTGCCAGCAGTACCTACAAGCCGATTACCTACAATGAGCAGTTCTTC
CASSTYKPITYNEQFF
>TRBV11-2|TRBJ2-3|-|-
TGTGCCAGCACCCCATTGCCGATTAACACAGATACGCAGTATTTT
CASTPLPINTDTQYF
>TRBV10-1|TRBJ2-7|-|TRBD2
TGCGCCAGCAGCGCCGGACTAGCGGGGACCTACGAGCAGTACTTC
CASSAGLAGTYEQYF